Listed here are 17 T cell receptor beta chains from one sample, sequenced in a study of vaccination effects on CD4 cells after COVID-19. Here immunoSEQ multiplex PCR was the method, and the copy in TCRdb shows in-frame clones only, minus some. The sample yields 25,000 to 30,000 clones, roughly 85% seen once. Under the ViraFEST assay, PBMC were stimulated with viral peptide pools so that antigen-specific CD4+ T cells expanded. Sequencing was performed afterwards. With approximately ten days of culture completed, CD4+ T cells were isolated. Each person got two doses of an mRNA SARS-CoV-2 vaccine, BNT162b2 or mRNA-1273. The antigens for these receptors are not known. Sequenced here: CD4+ T cells from PBMCs cultured with SARS-CoV-2 spike peptides, sampled after COVID-19 vaccination. These receptors were obtained from a human donor who received a COVID-19 vaccine. Some clones in this sample may be carry-over from other donors' samples.

The V call is TRBV7-2, the J call TRBJ2-1; 10 nucleotides align to TRBD1. The CDR3 runs to 15 residues. The ends lost 0 bases at V and 8 bases at J; junction bases unmatched: 4. Germline loops: CDR1 SGHTA, CDR2 FQGNSA. The chain's CDR3 is CASSLAGQGLDEQFF. DNA of the CDR3: TGTGCCAGCAGCTTAGCGGGACAGGGGTTGGATGAGCAGTTCTTC.

As DNA, the CDR3 is TGCGCCAGCAGCTTGGGAGGGACAGGGGATGGCTACACCTTC. This translates into CASSLGGTGDGYTF. The chain carries TRBV5-1 and TRBJ1-2; TRBD1 aligns across 10 bases. The CDR3 consists of 14 residues. With 0 bases clipped from V and 6 bases from J, the junction kept 2 bases outside the gene matches. Germline assignment: CDR1 SGHRS and CDR2 YFSETQ.

J is TRBJ2-5 and V is TRBV5-1; 7 bases match TRBD1. The V segment lost 1 base and the J segment 2 bases; nucleotides outside the gene matches: 2. Germline CDR1 reads SGHRS; CDR2 reads YFSETQ. The CDR3 covers 14 residues. In DNA, the CDR3 is TGCGCCAGCAGCTTGACAGGGGCTCAAGAGACCCAGTACTTC. Amino acids: CASSLTGAQETQYF.

This rearrangement joins TRBV6-6 to TRBJ1-5; TRBD1 matches 7 bases. V dropped 6 bases and J dropped 5; count of bases not matched to a gene: 4. Germline V CDR1 and CDR2: MNHNY, SVGAGI (reference sequence). The CDR3 has 13 amino acids. CDR3 bases: TGTGCCAGCAGGCGACAGGGTTATCAGCCCCAGCATTTT. It translates to CASRRQGYQPQHF.

This sequence joins TRBV7-3 and TRBJ2-1, with D perhaps TRBD2 (6 bases). This CDR3 comprises 15 residues. The V gene's germline CDR1 is SGHTA and CDR2 FQGTGA. V was trimmed by 5 bases and J by 0 bases, leaving 11 bases between them. The CDR3 DNA reads as TGTGCCAGCAGCCCGTCCGGGAGCTCCTACAATGAGCAGTTCTTC. Translating it yields CASSPSGSSYNEQFF.

There are a few counts of this clone. The chain employs TRBV2 and TRBJ2-7, with D uncertain. The germline gives CDR1 SNHLY, CDR2 FYNNEI. V was clipped by 5 bases and J by 0 bases, with 11 bases between them. This CDR3 has 14 residues. The CDR3 bases are TGTGCCAGCAGTTACGACGGGCCCTCCTACGAGCAGTACGTC. This sequence encodes CASSYDGPSYEQYV.

The chain joins TRBV4-1 to TRBJ2-2; D not certain. This CDR3 is 11 amino acids long. CDR1 is MGHRA, CDR2 YSYEKL, per germline. Deletions cut 0 bases from V and 7 bases from J, with 0 bases between. CDR3 sequence (DNA): TGCGCCAGCAGCCAAGACGGGGAGCTGTTTTTT. The encoded protein is CASSQDGELFF.

In this sample, this clone turned up a few times. The gene calls are TRBV5-1 and TRBJ2-5; 9 positions agree with TRBD1. Germline-derived CDR1 and CDR2 are SGHRS and YFSETQ. Unmatched junction bases numbered 5, after V lost 3 bases and J lost 5 bases. This CDR3 comprises 14 residues. CDR3 sequence (DNA): TGCGCCAGCAGCTATGACAGGGGGTTGGAGACCCAGTACTTC. It is translated as CASSYDRGLETQYF.

The chain uses TRBV5-1 and TRBJ2-3; D possibly corresponds to TRBD1 (7 bases). CDR1 is SGHRS and CDR2 is YFSETQ in the germline V gene. The CDR3 is 14 residues long. Trimming took off 4 bases at V and 2 bases at J, with 11 bases between the two ends. The CDR3 sequence: CASSQEGATDTQYF. Written as DNA, the CDR3 is TGCGCCAGCAGCCAGGAGGGGGCCACAGATACGCAGTATTTT.

This clone has only a few counts. This rearrangement joins TRBV6-6 to TRBJ1-4, with a weak D call TRBD1 (6 bases). This CDR3 has 16 amino acids. Per the germline V gene, CDR1 is MNHNY and CDR2 is SVGAGI (reference sequence). V was clipped by 4 bases and J by 6 bases, with 18 bases between them. Here the CDR3 reads CASSSLWDNWDEKLFF. For the CDR3, the DNA is TGTGCCAGCAGTTCATTGTGGGACAACTGGGATGAAAAACTGTTTTTT.

A few counts support this clone. The J gene is TRBJ2-1, the V gene TRBV6-6; 11 positions match TRBD1. Per germline, CDR1 MNHNY and CDR2 SVGAGI (reference sequence). This CDR3 region has 15 residues. J gave up 6 bases and V 5 bases, and 6 bases lay outside the gene matches. CDR3 bases: TGTGCCAGCAGTAAGGGACAGGGGGATGTCAATGAGCAGTTCTTC. It codes for CASSKGQGDVNEQFF.

J is TRBJ2-7 and V is TRBV6-5; D is unresolved. Germline values: CDR1 MNHEY, CDR2 SVGAGI. V lost 7 bases and J 0 bases, leaving 13 bases between the germline ends. The CDR3 is 14 amino acids. CDR3 bases: TGTGCCAGCAAAAAAGGTCTCTTCTCCTACGAGCAGTACGTC. Encoded protein: CASKKGLFSYEQYV.

This clone was counted between two and nine times. The chain joins TRBV29-1 to TRBJ2-2, with D possibly matching TRBD1 (5 bases). This CDR3 is 14 amino acids long. The V gene lost 6 bases and the J gene lost 0 bases, with 11 bases spanning the gap. Per the germline V gene, CDR1 is SQVTM and CDR2 is ANQGSEA. In DNA form, the CDR3 reads TGCAGCGTGGGGCAATCTGCGAACACCGGGGAGCTGTTTTTT. Its translation: CSVGQSANTGELFF.

This clone came up a few times. This rearrangement joins TRBV2 to TRBJ2-7; a possible D gene is TRBD2 (6 bases). CDR1 and CDR2 (germline): SNHLY, FYNNEI. This CDR3 has 12 amino acids. Trimming left V 7 bases short and J 4 bases short, with 11 bases between. The chain's CDR3 is CASTFGSYEQYV. CDR3 in DNA: TGTGCCAGCACCTTCGGGAGTTACGAGCAGTACGTC.

The rearrangement joins TRBV13 to TRBJ2-1; tentatively, D is TRBD1 (6 bases). Per germline, CDR1 PRHDT and CDR2 FYEKMQ (reference sequence). This CDR3 region has 13 residues. V was trimmed by 10 bases and J by 5 bases, leaving 15 bases between them. The CDR3 coding sequence is TGTGCCAACTCCCGGGACAAGAACAATGAGCAGTTCTTC. Encoded protein: CANSRDKNNEQFF. Using reference TRBV13 and TRBJ2-1 for the parts outside the CDR3, the full variable domain is AAGVIQSPRHLIKEKRETATLKCYPIPRHDTVYWYQQGPGQDPQFLISFYEKMQSDKGSIPDRFSAQQFSDYHSELNMSSLELGDSALYFCANSRDKNNEQFFGPGTRLTVL.

The V and J genes are TRBV18 and TRBJ1-2, with D tentatively TRBD1 (6 bases). Germline assignment: CDR1 KGHSH and CDR2 LQKENI. The CDR3 is made up of 14 amino acids. Trimming took off 4 bases at V and 1 base at J, with 10 bases between the two ends. The CDR3 sequence is CASSQQGYNYGYTF. For the CDR3, the DNA is TGTGCCAGCTCACAACAGGGTTATAACTATGGCTACACCTTC.

The genes are TRBV7-2 and TRBJ1-3; unclear D gene. The CDR3 has 13 amino acids. Trimming took 5 bases from V and 4 from J, leaving 9 bases between them. Germline V gene data show CDR1 as SGHTA and CDR2 as FQGNSA. CDR3 in amino acids: CASSPTFGNTIYF. In DNA, the CDR3 is TGTGCCAGCAGCCCGACGTTCGGAAACACCATATATTTT.